The next 5 T cell receptor beta chains were all read from a single sample in a study of T cells after yellow fever vaccination. One entry per CDR3 protein, called by TCRdb with MiXCR from the 5' RACE reads. The repertoire consists of roughly 330,000 distinct CDR3 sequences, with about 6.6% occurring once and the leading ten covering over 15%. This material consisted of PBMCs, taken about 49 days after the first yellow fever vaccination. These receptors were collected from a man younger than 35 who received the YFV17D yellow fever vaccine.

The chain combines TRBV4-1 with TRBJ2-5; D possibly matches TRBD1 or TRBD2 (5 bases each). Germline V gene lookup returns CDR1 MGHRA and CDR2 YSYEKL. This CDR3 comprises 16 residues. Trimming removed 0 bases from V and 2 bases from J, with 13 bases in between. The CDR3 region is CASSQDRDQRQETQYF. The CDR3 DNA reads as TGCGCCAGCAGCCAAGACCGGGACCAACGTCAAGAGACCCAGTACTTC.

V is TRBV4-1 and J is TRBJ2-6; D is unclear. With 5 bases removed from V and 4 bases from J, the gap between germline ends came to 15 bases. CDR3 length: 16 residues. CDR1 is MGHRA and CDR2 is YSYEKL in the germline V gene. The DNA for the CDR3 is TGCGCCAGCAGCGTACGGACCCAGCCGGGGGCCAACGTCCTGACTTTC. This sequence encodes CASSVRTQPGANVLTF.

The chain has TRBV20-1 and TRBJ2-1; 9 bases line up with TRBD2. Germline CDR1 is DFQATT and CDR2 is SNEGSKA (reference sequence). J gave up 2 bases and V 3 bases, and 8 bases lay outside the gene matches. This CDR3 contains 16 residues. The CDR3 sequence is CSASTFAGGAYNEQFF. The CDR3 nucleotides are TGCAGTGCTAGCACATTCGCGGGGGGGGCCTACAATGAGCAGTTCTTC.

In its sample, this clonotype was seen many times. V gene TRBV18 combines with J gene TRBJ2-5, with 7 bases matching TRBD2. Germline loops: CDR1 KGHSH, CDR2 LQKENI. The junction had 2 bases not matched to a gene; V was cut back by 5 bases and J by 2 bases. The CDR3 has 13 residues. The CDR3, as DNA: TGTGCCAGCTCAACCGGGGGGCAAGAGACCCAGTACTTC. It codes for CASSTGGQETQYF. Full variable domain (rest looked up from reference TRBV18 and TRBJ2-5): NAGVMQNPRHLVRRRGQEARLRCSPMKGHSHVYWYRQLPEEGLKFMVYLQKENIIDESGMPKERFSAEFPKEGPSILRIQQVVRGDSAAYFCASSTGGQETQYFGPGTRLLVL.

The chain combines TRBV27 with TRBJ2-5, with D unclear. This CDR3 has 13 amino acids. Trimming left V 3 bases short and J 3 bases short, with 8 bases between. Germline V lookup: CDR1 MNHEY, CDR2 SMNVEV (reference sequence). CDR3 nucleotides: TGTGCCAGCAGTTTGGGCGCTAAAGAGACCCAGTACTTC. It is translated as CASSLGAKETQYF.